This TCR beta chain was identified in a study of blood T cell repertoires in COVID-19. Study summary: The United States, Italy and Spain supplied acute and convalescent COVID-19 samples. Sources were T cells, B-cell-depleted T cells, or PBMCs; the material itself was cDNA or gDNA.

CDR1 is SGDLS, CDR2 YYNGEE, per germline. The CDR3 is made up of 16 amino acids. The ends were cut back, 0 bases at V and 3 bases at J, with 15 bases in the middle. In the source study's methods: The assay estimated nucleated cells by amplifying reference gene primers. Some clones are missing from TCRdb's copy, which holds only in-frame ones; the method was immunoSEQ multiplex PCR. From that table come the V and J calls and clone size; the DNA was used to work out D and trimming. The data show a few hundred thousand clones, about four fifths seen once. This chain links TRBV9 with TRBJ1-1; D is ambiguous. The receptor was isolated from a woman at least 80 years old with acute or convalescent COVID-19. Sequencing used peripheral blood. CDR3 protein: CASSVGSREIDTEAFF. The DNA of the CDR3 is TGTGCCAGCAGCGTAGGGTCAAGGGAGATAGACACTGAAGCTTTCTTT.